In its sample, the clone carrying this TCR beta chain was seen a few times. The antigen is unknown. This sample is drawn from a study of blood T cells in healthy people across ages. Study-wide results and caveats: Any changes in expanded clonotypes were possibly confounded, as donor CMV status remained unknown. Compared with aged donors, long-lived donors showed fewer expanded clones, suggesting selection.

The length of the CDR3 is 14 residues. Trimming cost V 1 base and J 3 bases, with 9 bases left between them. The germline V gene encodes CDR1 MDHEN and CDR2 SYDVKM. All donors came from Russia, were Caucasian and healthy, and spanned ages about 6 to 90. Combining a sample-barcoded 5' primer with a J-beta primer mix, a second PCR ran for roughly 7 to 12 cycles. Every sample returned 2.5 million or more CDR3-containing paired-end reads. TCRdb independently ran MiXCR on the 5' RACE reads; one entry per CDR3 protein. Among about 930,000 distinct CDR3 sequences listed, under 35% were seen once. These data were also reused for a study on T cells of mothers and their children.

The TCR was taken from a woman aged 40 to 55 in good health. The sequencing sample was made of blood. The chain is built from TRBV28 and TRBJ1-2, with D possibly TRBD1 on 6 matching bases. The CDR3 here is CASSLSTGYYGYTF. As DNA, the CDR3 is TGTGCCAGCAGTTTATCTACAGGGTACTATGGCTACACCTTC.